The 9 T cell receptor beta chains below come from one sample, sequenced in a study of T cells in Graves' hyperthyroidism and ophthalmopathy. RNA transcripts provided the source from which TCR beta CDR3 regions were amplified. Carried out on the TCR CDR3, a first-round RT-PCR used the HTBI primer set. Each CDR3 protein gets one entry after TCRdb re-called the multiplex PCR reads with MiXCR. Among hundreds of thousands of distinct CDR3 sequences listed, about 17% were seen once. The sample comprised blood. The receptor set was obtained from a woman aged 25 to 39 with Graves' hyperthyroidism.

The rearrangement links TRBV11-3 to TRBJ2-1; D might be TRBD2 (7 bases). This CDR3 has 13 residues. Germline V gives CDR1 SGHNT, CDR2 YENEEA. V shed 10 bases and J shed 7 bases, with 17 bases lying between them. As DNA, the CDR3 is TGTGCCAACAGGGCGGGAGAAGGAAATGAGCAGTTCTTC. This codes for CANRAGEGNEQFF.

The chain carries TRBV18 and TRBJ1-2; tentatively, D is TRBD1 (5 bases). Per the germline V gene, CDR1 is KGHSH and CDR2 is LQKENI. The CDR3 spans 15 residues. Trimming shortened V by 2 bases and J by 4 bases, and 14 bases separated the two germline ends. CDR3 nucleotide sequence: TGTGCCAGCTCACCATCACCTAGGGACCTCTATGGCTACACCTTC. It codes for CASSPSPRDLYGYTF.

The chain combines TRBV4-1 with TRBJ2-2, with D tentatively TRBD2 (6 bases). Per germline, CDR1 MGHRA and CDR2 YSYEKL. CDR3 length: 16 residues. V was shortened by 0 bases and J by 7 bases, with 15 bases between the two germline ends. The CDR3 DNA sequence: TGCGCCAGCAGCCAAGATCACGGGACTTTGAGCGGGGAGCTGTTTTTT. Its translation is CASSQDHGTLSGELFF.

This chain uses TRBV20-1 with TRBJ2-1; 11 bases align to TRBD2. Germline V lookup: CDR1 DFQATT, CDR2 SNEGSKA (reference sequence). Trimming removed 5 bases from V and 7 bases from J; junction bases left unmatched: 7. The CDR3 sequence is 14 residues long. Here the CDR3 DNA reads TGCAGTGCTTGGTCTAGCGGGAGGAGGAATGAGCAGTTCTTC. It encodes CSAWSSGRRNEQFF.

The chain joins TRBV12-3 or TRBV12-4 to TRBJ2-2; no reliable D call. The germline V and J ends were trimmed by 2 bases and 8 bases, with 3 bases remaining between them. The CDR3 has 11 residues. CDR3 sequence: CASSLQGELFF. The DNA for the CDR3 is TGTGCCAGCAGTTTACAGGGGGAGCTGTTTTTT.

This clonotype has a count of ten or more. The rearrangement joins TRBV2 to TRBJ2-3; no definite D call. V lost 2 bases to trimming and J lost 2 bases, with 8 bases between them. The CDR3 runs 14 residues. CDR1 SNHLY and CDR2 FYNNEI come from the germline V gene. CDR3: CASSESPSTDTQYF. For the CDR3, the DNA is TGTGCCAGCAGTGAATCGCCCTCCACAGATACGCAGTATTTT.

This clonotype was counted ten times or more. CDR3 DNA sequence: TGCAGTGCTGTCCGACGGTCGAACACTGAAGCTTTCTTT. This translates into CSAVRRSNTEAFF. This chain links TRBV20-1 with TRBJ1-1; no clear D gene. From germline, CDR1 is DFQATT and CDR2 SNEGSKA (reference sequence). Trimming removed 5 bases from V and 1 base from J, with 11 bases in between. This CDR3 is built from 13 residues.

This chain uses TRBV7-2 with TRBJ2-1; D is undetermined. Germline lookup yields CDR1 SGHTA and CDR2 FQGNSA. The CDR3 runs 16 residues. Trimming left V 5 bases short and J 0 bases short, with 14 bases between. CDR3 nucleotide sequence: TGTGCCAGCAGCCGGACGGCCCACCTCTCCTACAATGAGCAGTTCTTC. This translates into CASSRTAHLSYNEQFF.

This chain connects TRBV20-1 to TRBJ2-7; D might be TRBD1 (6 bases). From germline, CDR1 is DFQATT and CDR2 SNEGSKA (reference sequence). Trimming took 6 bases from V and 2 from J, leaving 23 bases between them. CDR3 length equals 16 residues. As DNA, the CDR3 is TGCAGTGCCGTGGCAACAACGGGACAACTTACCTACGAGCAGTACTTC. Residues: CSAVATTGQLTYEQYF.